These 20 T cell receptor beta chains originate from one sample sequenced in a study of blood T cell repertoires in COVID-19. Method: immunoSEQ multiplex PCR; TCRdb's copy keeps in-frame clones and lacks some. The table includes roughly 200,000 clones, around 90% detected once. Sequencing used peripheral blood. These receptors originate from a man between 40 and 49 years old with acute or convalescent COVID-19.

This chain connects TRBV5-6 to TRBJ2-2, with 10 nucleotides matching TRBD2. J was trimmed by 4 bases and V by 0 bases; bases with no gene match: 0. Germline V gene lookup returns CDR1 SGHDT and CDR2 YYEEEE. The CDR3 runs to 15 residues. CDR3 loop: CASSLVAGGTGELFF. The CDR3 region has the DNA TGTGCCAGCAGCTTGGTAGCGGGGGGCACCGGGGAGCTGTTTTTT. The full variable domain, completed using reference TRBV5-6 and TRBJ2-2, is DAGVTQSPTHLIKTRGQQVTLRCSPKSGHDTVSWYQQALGQGPQFIFQYYEEEERQRGNFPDRFSGHQFPNYSSELNVNALLLGDSALYLCASSLVAGGTGELFFGEGSRLTVL.

The V gene is TRBV9, the J gene TRBJ2-2; a weak D match, TRBD1 (6 bases). Trimming pared 5 bases from V and 5 bases from J, leaving 13 bases between. The CDR3 loop spans 14 amino acids. Germline-derived CDR1 and CDR2 are SGDLS and YYNGEE. CDR3 sequence reads: CASRAPTGTGELFF. The CDR3 DNA reads as TGTGCCAGCAGGGCGCCTACAGGGACCGGGGAGCTGTTTTTT.

The rearrangement uses TRBV7-9 and TRBJ2-5, with D possibly being TRBD1 (6 bases). Germline CDR1 reads SEHNR; CDR2 reads FQNEAQ (reference sequence). This CDR3 comprises 12 residues. Trimming cost V 7 bases and J 5 bases, with 11 bases left between them. In nucleotides, the CDR3 is TGTGCCAGCACCTTCCAGGGGGAGACCCAGTACTTC. It is translated as CASTFQGETQYF. The complete variable domain, with remaining parts taken from reference TRBV7-9 and TRBJ2-5, reads DTGVSQNPRHKITKRGQNVTFRCDPISEHNRLYWYRQTLGQGPEFLTYFQNEAQLEKSRLLSDRFSAERPKGSFSTLEIQRTEQGDSAMYLCASTFQGETQYFGPGTRLLVL.

The chain links TRBV19 to TRBJ2-7; 7 positions match TRBD2. With V trimmed by 3 bases and J by 3 bases, 5 bases remained unmatched. Germline CDR1 is LNHDA and CDR2 is SQIVND (reference sequence). CDR3 length: 14 amino acids. The CDR3 spells CASSIKGGGYEQYF. The CDR3 nucleotides are TGTGCCAGTAGTATCAAGGGCGGGGGCTACGAGCAGTACTTC.

The chain is built from TRBV6-5 and TRBJ1-4; 7 nucleotides agree with TRBD1. The CDR3 consists of 14 residues. J lost 7 bases, V lost 0 bases, and 2 bases had no gene match. Germline-derived CDR1 and CDR2 are MNHEY and SVGAGI. The DNA for the CDR3 is TGTGCCAGCAGTTACTCGAGGGACAGTGAAAAACTGTTTTTT. Its translation: CASSYSRDSEKLFF.

The genes are TRBV6-5 and TRBJ1-2; 7 nucleotides match TRBD1. Germline V gene lookup returns CDR1 MNHEY and CDR2 SVGAGI. The length of the CDR3 is 14 residues. Trimming took 3 bases from V and 3 from J; bases not matched to a gene: 4. The CDR3 coding sequence is TGTGCCAGCAGTTATACCACAGGGGACTATGGCTACACCTTC. The encoded protein is CASSYTTGDYGYTF.

The V gene is TRBV7-6, the J gene TRBJ1-1; D perhaps matches TRBD1 (6 bases). Trimming shortened V by 5 bases and J by 0 bases, and 10 bases separated the two germline ends. The germline V gene has CDR1 SGHVS and CDR2 FNYEAQ. The CDR3 contains 14 residues. CDR3 coding DNA: TGTGCCAGCAGCCTACAGGGAATGAACACTGAAGCTTTCTTT. Protein: CASSLQGMNTEAFF.

The rearrangement joins TRBV9 to TRBJ2-1; TRBD2 aligns across 9 bases. Germline CDR1 reads SGDLS; CDR2 reads YYNGEE. CDR3 length: 15 residues. V was pared by 1 base and J by 7 bases, with 6 bases of the junction left unmatched. The CDR3 sequence: CASSVSAGGPNEQFF. The DNA of the CDR3 is TGTGCCAGCAGCGTATCCGCGGGGGGGCCGAATGAGCAGTTCTTC.

The chain is built from TRBV7-9 and TRBJ2-7, with 8 bases fitting TRBD1. The CDR3 consists of 15 residues. Per the germline V gene, CDR1 is SEHNR and CDR2 is FQNEAQ (reference sequence). After removal of 5 bases from V and 2 bases from J, the junction contained 8 bases not matched to a gene. CDR3 nucleotides: TGTGCCAGCAGCCTGACAGGGGTCCACACCTACGAGCAGTACTTC. It is translated as CASSLTGVHTYEQYF.

The chain combines TRBV11-3 with TRBJ1-1; D gene unclear. Germline CDR1 is SGHNT and CDR2 is YENEEA. Trimming left V 4 bases short and J 5 bases short, with 11 bases between. This CDR3 has 13 amino acids. In nucleotides, the CDR3 is TGTGCCAGCAGCTCCGACACCACAACTGAAGCTTTCTTT. Residues: CASSSDTTTEAFF.

A remark on this clone: A read error may produce the germline difference seen at one junction end. The V call is TRBV6-1, the J call TRBJ1-4; TRBD1 aligns across 7 bases. The germline V gene has CDR1 MNHNS and CDR2 SASEGT. This CDR3 is 16 amino acids long. The CDR3 bases are TGTGCCAGCAGAGAAGACAGGGCTTCTGGTAATGAAAAACTGTTTTTT. Its protein product is CASREDRASGNEKLFF.

The chain has TRBV29-1 and TRBJ1-6; 9 bases map to TRBD1. Looked up from germline, CDR1 is SQVTM and CDR2 is ANQGSEA. The CDR3 is made up of 13 amino acids. V shed 5 bases and J 5 bases; nucleotides not matched to a gene: 1. This CDR3 is CSVRTGDNSPLHF. CDR3 sequence (DNA): TGCAGCGTTCGGACAGGGGATAATTCACCCCTCCACTTT.

The table lists this clone with a few counts. V gene TRBV5-1 combines with J gene TRBJ1-6; D is possibly TRBD1 (5 bases). V was pared by 0 bases and J by 9 bases, with 10 bases between. The CDR3 sequence is 14 residues long. The germline V gene encodes CDR1 SGHRS and CDR2 YFSETQ. CDR3 region: CASSLEGKVSPLHF. Here the CDR3 DNA reads TGCGCCAGCAGCTTGGAGGGGAAAGTTTCACCCCTCCACTTT.

This rearrangement joins TRBV3-1 (or the pseudogene TRBV3-2) to TRBJ2-2; 7 nucleotides agree with TRBD2. V trimming: 0 bases; J trimming: 4 bases; junction bases outside the gene matches: 8. The CDR3 consists of 17 residues. Germline V gives CDR1 LGHDT, CDR2 YNNKEL (reference sequence). The CDR3 nucleotides are TGTGCCAGCAGCCAAGAAGCTAGCGGCTGGTCCACCGGGGAGCTGTTTTTT. The encoded protein is CASSQEASGWSTGELFF.

The rearrangement joins TRBV28 to TRBJ1-5, with 9 bases fitting TRBD1. Germline V gene sequence: CDR1 MDHEN, CDR2 SYDVKM. Trimming took 3 bases from V and 1 from J; bases not matched to a gene: 7. CDR3 length: 17 residues. CDR3 bases: TGTGCCAGCAGTTTGCGGACAGGGGCTCTGAGCAATCAGCCCCAGCATTTT. Translating gives CASSLRTGALSNQPQHF.

This clone was picked up one time. The chain recombines TRBV5-4 with TRBJ2-2; possibly TRBD1 for D (5 bases). Deletions cut 0 bases from V and 4 bases from J, with 13 bases between. The CDR3 is 16 amino acids. CDR1 SGHNT and CDR2 YYREEE come from the germline V gene (reference sequence). CDR3: CASSLVGQGSTGELFF. In nucleotides, the CDR3 is TGTGCCAGCAGCTTGGTGGGGCAGGGCAGCACCGGGGAGCTGTTTTTT.

This chain connects TRBV29-1 to TRBJ2-3, with a tentative D call TRBD2 (7 bases). Trimming stripped 5 bases from V and 5 bases from J, with 14 bases between. The length of the CDR3 is 13 residues. CDR1 and CDR2 (germline): SQVTM, ANQGSEA. In DNA form, the CDR3 reads TGCAGCGTTTGGGAGGGGGGCGGAGATACGCAGTATTTT. This gives the protein CSVWEGGGDTQYF.

The chain uses TRBV7-8 and TRBJ1-5; 8 bases align to TRBD1. The trim removed 5 bases at V and 1 base at J, leaving 10 bases unmatched. Per germline, CDR1 SGHVS and CDR2 FQNEAQ. The CDR3 extends over 17 amino acids. CDR3 in DNA: TGTGCCAGCAGCCCCCGACAGGGGAGGGCGAGCAATCAGCCCCAGCATTTT. Protein product: CASSPRQGRASNQPQHF.

The rearrangement joins TRBV7-2 to TRBJ1-2, with 8 bases matching TRBD1. The ends lost 3 bases at V and 4 bases at J; junction bases unmatched: 7. The CDR3 is 15 amino acids. Germline values: CDR1 SGHTA, CDR2 FQGNSA. Written as DNA, the CDR3 is TGTGCCAGCAGCTTGGCGGGACAGGCCGTCTATGGCTACACCTTC. It yields the protein CASSLAGQAVYGYTF.

Points on this clone: A junction end diverges from the germline sequence, so it may reflect a read error. This chain connects TRBV27 to TRBJ2-2, with TRBD2 matching 9 bases. Germline CDR1 reads MNHEY; CDR2 reads SMNVEV (reference sequence). The CDR3 contains 15 residues. In DNA, the CDR3 is TGTGCCAGCAGTTTCCTAGCGGGGAACGCCGGGGAGCTGTTTTTT. This gives the protein CASSFLAGNAGELFF.